This section outlines one T cell receptor beta chain sequence together with its context. The data belong to a study of blood T cell repertoires in COVID-19. Study-level information: The samples span acute and convalescent COVID-19 from the United States, Italy and Spain.

V lost 3 bases to trimming and J lost 0 bases, with 9 bases between them. This CDR3 has 15 amino acids. Germline V gives CDR1 MGHDK, CDR2 SYGVNS. In the original processing: Reference gene primer amplification in the assay estimated nucleated cell counts. Measured with immunoSEQ multiplex PCR; TCRdb has only the in-frame clones, and not every one. V and J calls and clone size are those listed in that table; D and trimming were worked out from the DNA. The sample includes 180,000 or so clones, about four fifths seen only once; the top ten take approximately 7.9%. The participants were between about 18 and 95 years old and came from about two dozen US areas.

This receptor was identified in a man between 40 and 49 years old who had recovered from COVID-19. This chain joins TRBV25-1 and TRBJ1-3, with D possibly being TRBD1 (5 bases). Sequencing input: PBMCs or T cells enriched from blood (not recorded which). The CDR3: CASSEQGLSGNTIYF. Here the CDR3 DNA reads TGTGCCAGCAGTGAGCAGGGACTCTCTGGAAACACCATATATTTT.